The 8 T cell receptor beta chains in this list originate from one sample, sequenced in a study of blood T cell repertoires in COVID-19. Here immunoSEQ multiplex PCR was the method, and the copy in TCRdb shows in-frame clones only, minus some. The sample yields approximately 250,000 clones, over 65% seen once. Sequencing was performed on peripheral blood. The receptors were gathered from a man aged 60 to 75 who had recovered from COVID-19.

This chain links TRBV4-1 with TRBJ2-7; 7 bases match TRBD1. The ends lost 4 bases at V and 2 bases at J; junction bases unmatched: 11. In germline, CDR1 is MGHRA, CDR2 YSYEKL. The CDR3 contains 16 residues. The CDR3 nucleotides are TGCGCCAGCAGCCCACCCTCCGAGACAGGGACCTACGAGCAGTACTTC. Translation gives CASSPPSETGTYEQYF.

The chain has TRBV18 and TRBJ1-2; 11 nucleotides agree with TRBD1. CDR1 KGHSH and CDR2 LQKENI come from the germline V gene. The V and J ends lost 3 bases and 4 bases, in that order; junction bases with no gene match: 1. The CDR3 runs to 14 residues. The CDR3 is CASSPDRGLYGYTF. DNA for the CDR3: TGTGCCAGCTCACCGGACAGGGGGCTCTATGGCTACACCTTC.

The DNA of the CDR3 is TGTGCCAGCAGTGAACAACAGAGCACCGGGGAGCTGTTTTTT. Its translation: CASSEQQSTGELFF. The chain couples TRBV6-1 to TRBJ2-2; no clear D gene. V was cut by 2 bases and J by 4 bases, with 8 bases left in between. This CDR3 comprises 14 residues. Germline assignment: CDR1 MNHNS and CDR2 SASEGT.

The CDR3 here is CASSLGSGQGALGYGYTF. The CDR3 nucleotides are TGCGCCAGCAGCTTAGGGTCCGGACAGGGGGCGCTTGGATATGGCTACACCTTC. The genes are TRBV5-1 and TRBJ1-2; TRBD1 aligns across 11 bases. CDR1 SGHRS and CDR2 YFSETQ come from the germline V gene. The V and J ends lost 2 bases and 5 bases, in that order; junction bases with no gene match: 14. This CDR3 has 18 residues.

This chain links TRBV14 with TRBJ2-2; D unresolved. The ends were cut back, 2 bases at V and 1 base at J, with 2 bases in the middle. Germline V gives CDR1 SGHDN, CDR2 FVKESK. The CDR3 consists of 13 residues. The CDR3 bases are TGTGCCAGCAGCCAACAGAACACCGGGGAGCTGTTTTTT. This codes for CASSQQNTGELFF.

V is TRBV5-4 and J is TRBJ1-3, with 7 nucleotides matching TRBD1. Germline V gene lookup returns CDR1 SGHNT and CDR2 YYREEE (reference sequence). This CDR3 region has 15 residues. The J segment lost 0 bases and the V segment lost 3 bases, leaving 3 bases of the junction unmatched. The CDR3 loop is CASSSRGYSGNTIYF. CDR3 in DNA: TGTGCCAGCAGCTCCAGGGGGTACTCTGGAAACACCATATATTTT.

The rearrangement uses TRBV6-1 and TRBJ1-1; D is unresolved. This CDR3 comprises 16 residues. Trimming pared 2 bases from V and 4 bases from J, leaving 17 bases between. CDR1 MNHNS and CDR2 SASEGT come from the germline V gene. The CDR3 nucleotides read TGTGCCAGCAGTGAATCAAGGACTAGGGTGGGCACTGAAGCTTTCTTT. The encoded protein is CASSESRTRVGTEAFF.

This rearrangement joins TRBV28 to TRBJ2-2; tentatively, D is TRBD2 (5 bases). CDR1 is MDHEN and CDR2 is SYDVKM in the germline V gene. With 7 bases removed from V and 4 bases from J, the gap between germline ends came to 16 bases. The CDR3 totals 15 residues. The CDR3 here is CASTRGGLSTGELFF. For the CDR3, the DNA is TGTGCCAGCACTCGGGGTGGGCTGAGCACCGGGGAGCTGTTTTTT.